The 21 T cell receptor beta chains presented below share a single source sample, sequenced in a study of blood T cells in healthy people across ages (dated by TCRdb to between 2015 and 2017). The library was produced with 5' RACE. Instrument on record: Illumina HiSeq 2500. A second PCR of about 6 to 11 cycles was run with a J-beta primer mix and a sample-barcoded 5' primer. TCRdb cleaned the public reads at Q25 with fastp, built clones with MiXCR and kept in-frame beta chains. All rows with the same CDR3 protein become a single entry with the most common DNA and genes. This sample lists about 1,500,000 distinct CDR3 sequences; approximately 40% were detected once. Of the sample, 7.9% is held by the ten largest clones. Sequenced sample: blood. These receptors were collected from a woman younger than 30 in good health.

V gene TRBV9 combines with J gene TRBJ2-1; 12 bases fit TRBD2. This CDR3 spans 19 amino acids. The V gene's germline CDR1 is SGDLS and CDR2 YYNGEE. The V and J ends lost 0 bases and 0 bases, in that order; junction bases with no gene match: 7. CDR3 bases: TGTGCCAGCAGCGTAGGGGCTAGCGGGGGGGGGAGCTCCTACAATGAGCAGTTCTTC. This codes for CASSVGASGGGSSYNEQFF.

CDR3 DNA: TGCGCCAGCAGCCCCGGAGGCGGGACTAGCGGAACCTACGAGCAGTACTTC. This sequence encodes CASSPGGGTSGTYEQYF. The V and J genes are TRBV4-1 and TRBJ2-7; 11 nucleotides match TRBD2. Trimming cost V 4 bases and J 2 bases; bases outside gene matches: 10. The germline V gene encodes CDR1 MGHRA and CDR2 YSYEKL. The CDR3 runs 17 residues.

The V call is TRBV25-1, the J call TRBJ1-2; D might be TRBD1 (5 bases). Germline lookup yields CDR1 MGHDK and CDR2 SYGVNS. This CDR3 comprises 14 residues. Between the trimmed V and J ends, which lost 0 bases and 6 bases, there was a span of 11 bases. CDR3 bases: TGTGCCAGCAGTGAATATTGGGGGGATCATGGCTACACCTTC. This sequence encodes CASSEYWGDHGYTF.

Notes on this clonotype: A much larger clone is a single base away; this may be a read error. The rearrangement joins TRBV4-1 to TRBJ2-2, with D tentatively TRBD2 (7 bases). This CDR3 has 18 amino acids. Germline assignment: CDR1 MGHRA and CDR2 YSYEKL. CDR3 DNA: TGCGCCAGCGGCCACCCGCACTCGGCGGGGGCGGACACCGGGGAGCTGTTTTTT. Amino acids: CASGHPHSAGADTGELFF.

This clonotype was counted a few times. The gene calls are TRBV5-1 and TRBJ1-2, with 7 bases identical to TRBD1. Germline assignment: CDR1 SGHRS and CDR2 YFSETQ. This CDR3 is built from 14 residues. V shed 4 bases and J 4 bases; nucleotides not matched to a gene: 7. CDR3: CASSRSDRPYGYTF. The CDR3 bases are TGCGCCAGCAGCCGTTCGGACAGGCCCTATGGCTACACCTTC.

The chain carries TRBV12-3 or TRBV12-4 and TRBJ2-1; 8 nucleotides line up with TRBD2. V trimming: 7 bases; J trimming: 6 bases; junction bases outside the gene matches: 8. The CDR3 length is 14 residues. The chain's CDR3 is CASTLGLVINEQFF. The CDR3 bases are TGTGCCAGCACCTTGGGACTAGTCATCAATGAGCAGTTCTTC.

The genes are TRBV7-3 and TRBJ1-1, with TRBD1 identical over 8 bases. The V gene end was trimmed by 4 bases and the J gene end by 1 base; junction bases not matched to a gene: 8. Germline V CDR1 and CDR2: SGHTA, FQGTGA. This CDR3 has 16 residues. In DNA form, the CDR3 reads TGTGCCAGCAGCTCCTCACTCAGGGGGCGGAACACTGAAGCTTTCTTT. Translation gives CASSSSLRGRNTEAFF.

This clonotype was seen more than once but under ten times. The CDR3 bases are TGTGCCAGCAGTTTCCGGACGGGATCACTCTACGAGCAGTACTTC. This sequence encodes CASSFRTGSLYEQYF. The rearrangement links TRBV27 to TRBJ2-7; D is perhaps TRBD2 (5 bases). This CDR3 comprises 15 residues. Trimming removed 3 bases from V and 3 bases from J, with 15 bases in between. Looked up from germline, CDR1 is MNHEY and CDR2 is SMNVEV (reference sequence).

This chain links TRBV9 with TRBJ2-7; D gene unclear. The CDR3 is 14 amino acids. Trimming took 0 bases from V and 7 from J, leaving 14 bases between them. Germline V gene sequence: CDR1 SGDLS, CDR2 YYNGEE. The CDR3 sequence is CASSVDLGHNEQYF. CDR3 nucleotides: TGTGCCAGCAGCGTAGATCTAGGCCACAATGAGCAGTACTTC.

The rearrangement links TRBV27 to TRBJ2-1; tentatively, D is TRBD2 (6 bases). V was pared by 6 bases and J by 12 bases, with 24 bases between. Germline loops: CDR1 MNHEY, CDR2 SMNVEV (reference sequence). There are 15 residues in the CDR3. The CDR3 sequence: CASRPVSITGDGQFF. The CDR3 DNA is TGTGCCAGCAGGCCCGTATCGATAACGGGAGACGGGCAGTTCTTC.

A few counts support this clonotype. The chain uses TRBV27 and TRBJ1-6; D not certain. V was trimmed by 5 bases and J by 1 base, leaving 15 bases between them. The CDR3 has 17 residues. Germline loops: CDR1 MNHEY, CDR2 SMNVEV (reference sequence). CDR3 nucleotide sequence: TGTGCCAGCAGTAAGGGCCAGCTCAATTCCTATAATTCACCCCTCCACTTT. This translates into CASSKGQLNSYNSPLHF.

V and J are TRBV20-1 and TRBJ1-2, with D maybe TRBD1 (6 bases). CDR3 size: 15 residues. Per the germline V gene, CDR1 is DFQATT and CDR2 is SNEGSKA (reference sequence). The ends were cut back, 2 bases at V and 4 bases at J, with 17 bases in the middle. This CDR3 reads CSARPLGGLSYGYTF. The CDR3 DNA reads as TGCAGTGCTAGACCCCTCGGGGGCCTCTCCTATGGCTACACCTTC.

Only a few counts were recorded for this clonotype. The rearrangement links TRBV30 to TRBJ1-1; TRBD1 is a possible D gene (5 bases). The CDR3 extends over 11 amino acids. Germline V CDR1 and CDR2: GTSNPN, SVGIG (reference sequence). V dropped 5 bases and J dropped 12 bases, with 16 bases sitting between them. Here the CDR3 reads CAWDWEGETFF. The DNA for the CDR3 is TGTGCCTGGGACTGGGAAGGGGAGACTTTCTTT.

The chain uses TRBV28 and TRBJ2-1; D perhaps matches TRBD1 (5 bases). The DNA end favors TRBJ2-7, so the J call may be wrong. This CDR3 contains 12 residues. Germline CDR1 and CDR2: MDHEN and SYDVKM. CDR3 bases: TGTGCCAGCATGGACACTTACTACGAGCAGTACTTC. It codes for CASMDTYYEQYF.

The genes are TRBV10-3 and TRBJ2-3; D unclear. The CDR3 spans 16 residues. Germline values: CDR1 ENHRY, CDR2 SYGVKD. The ends were cut back, 0 bases at V and 4 bases at J, with 14 bases in the middle. The CDR3 loop is CAISESRERMADTQYF. CDR3 in DNA: TGTGCCATCAGTGAGTCGAGAGAGAGGATGGCAGATACGCAGTATTTT.

The V and J genes are TRBV11-2 and TRBJ2-1, with 9 bases fitting TRBD1. The germline V gene encodes CDR1 SGHAT and CDR2 FQNNGV. The CDR3 length is 15 residues. The J segment lost 8 bases and the V segment lost 2 bases, leaving 7 bases of the junction unmatched. CDR3 loop: CASSLSDRGLHEQFF. The CDR3 region has the DNA TGTGCCAGCAGCTTAAGTGACAGGGGGTTGCATGAGCAGTTCTTC.

This clonotype was seen a handful of times. This chain connects TRBV7-8 to TRBJ2-4, with 11 bases aligning to TRBD2. V was pared by 0 bases and J by 0 bases, with 10 bases of the junction left unmatched. The CDR3 has 20 residues. Germline CDR1 and CDR2: SGHVS and FQNEAQ. CDR3 in amino acids: CASSLAGPSGRFLAKNIQYF. The CDR3, as DNA: TGTGCCAGCAGCTTAGCTGGGCCTAGCGGGAGGTTCCTAGCCAAAAACATTCAGTACTTC.

V gene TRBV2 combines with J gene TRBJ2-7; D gene ambiguous. There are 14 residues in the CDR3. V lost 8 bases to trimming and J lost 2 bases, with 16 bases between them. The germline V gene encodes CDR1 SNHLY and CDR2 FYNNEI. This chain's CDR3 is CASGPDSTPYEQYF. The CDR3 nucleotides read TGTGCCAGCGGCCCAGACTCGACCCCCTACGAGCAGTACTTC.

The chain combines TRBV5-4 with TRBJ2-1, with TRBD2 identical over 14 bases. Germline trimming cut 3 bases from V and 7 bases from J; bases unmatched to any gene: 9. CDR1 SGHNT and CDR2 YYREEE come from the germline V gene (reference sequence). The CDR3 sequence is 17 residues long. This CDR3 is CASSSGLAGAQLNEQFF. Written as DNA, the CDR3 is TGTGCCAGCAGCTCGGGACTAGCGGGAGCCCAGTTGAATGAGCAGTTCTTC.

This clonotype turned up a few times. The chain carries TRBV28 and TRBJ1-2; a weak D match, TRBD1 (5 bases). Trimming took off 3 bases at V and 5 bases at J, with 13 bases between the two ends. Per the germline V gene, CDR1 is MDHEN and CDR2 is SYDVKM. This CDR3 contains 14 residues. The CDR3 region is CASSFYSGTYGYTF. The CDR3 nucleotides read TGTGCCAGCAGTTTTTATTCAGGGACGTATGGCTACACCTTC.

This clonotype has just a few counts. J is TRBJ1-1 and V is TRBV27; 7 nucleotides align to TRBD1. Germline V gene sequence: CDR1 MNHEY, CDR2 SMNVEV (reference sequence). J lost 0 bases, V lost 7 bases, and 14 bases had no gene match. This CDR3 has 17 residues. The CDR3 bases are TGTGCCAGCACCCTGAAGGTAGGGGGCGCGATGAACACTGAAGCTTTCTTT. Translating gives CASTLKVGGAMNTEAFF.